Below, 27 T cell receptor beta chains from the same sample are listed, as sequenced in a study of T cell repertoires in cytomegalovirus infection. TCRdb reprocessed the reads via MiXCR and lists one record per CDR3 protein. Seen here are approximately 340,000 distinct CDR3 sequences, 25% to 35% observed once, and the top ten hold approximately 20%. No cognate antigen is known for these TCRs. The sample in question was cultured PBMCs, obtained from culture after CMV antigen stimulation. All receptors derive from a human donor in good health (CMV status not recorded). Some clones in this sample may be carry-over from other donors' samples.

This clonotype has more than one count but fewer than ten. The V call is TRBV12-3 or TRBV12-4, the J call TRBJ1-2; tentative D call: TRBD1 (6 bases). The ends were cut back, 6 bases at V and 3 bases at J, with 14 bases in the middle. The CDR3 runs 14 residues. CDR3: CASSKGGKDYGYTF. CDR3 nucleotides: TGTGCCAGCAGCAAGGGGGGGAAGGACTATGGCTACACCTTC.

The chain is built from TRBV5-4 and TRBJ1-4; possible D gene TRBD1, 5 bases. V was pared by 0 bases and J by 7 bases, with 13 bases between. The CDR3 is made up of 15 amino acids. CDR1 and CDR2 from the germline V gene are SGHNT and YYREEE (reference sequence). CDR3 sequence: CASSLAGLGGEKLFF. The CDR3, as DNA: TGTGCCAGCAGCTTGGCAGGGCTTGGAGGTGAAAAACTGTTTTTT.

The chain has TRBV19 and TRBJ2-5; D perhaps matches TRBD2 (6 bases). The germline gives CDR1 LNHDA, CDR2 SQIVND (reference sequence). The CDR3 runs to 17 residues. V was pared by 0 bases and J by 5 bases, with 19 bases between. This CDR3 is CASSIEGGVKATETQYF. CDR3 nucleotides: TGTGCCAGTAGTATAGAAGGAGGGGTCAAGGCTACCGAGACCCAGTACTTC. Complete variable domain (other parts from reference TRBV19 and TRBJ2-5): DGGITQSPKYLFRKEGQNVTLSCEQNLNHDAMYWYRQDPGQGLRLIYYSQIVNDFQKGDIAEGYSVSREKKESFPLTVTSAQKNPTAFYLCASSIEGGVKATETQYFGPGTRLLVL.

This clonotype showed up just once. V and J are TRBV28 and TRBJ1-6; 7 bases fit TRBD1. V shed 3 bases and J 14 bases; nucleotides not matched to a gene: 13. The CDR3 length is 15 residues. CDR1 is MDHEN, CDR2 SYDVKM, per germline. The CDR3 reads CASSFSPPTGSTLHF. CDR3 DNA sequence: TGTGCCAGCAGTTTTTCGCCCCCGACAGGGAGTACCCTCCACTTT.

This clonotype was observed a few times. This sequence joins TRBV14 and TRBJ2-3; 7 bases align to TRBD2. This CDR3 is 15 amino acids long. Looked up from germline, CDR1 is SGHDN and CDR2 is FVKESK. The trim removed 0 bases at V and 5 bases at J, leaving 5 bases unmatched. The CDR3: CASSQENGRIDTQYF. CDR3 sequence (DNA): TGTGCCAGCAGCCAAGAGAACGGGAGGATAGATACGCAGTATTTT.

The rearrangement uses TRBV7-2 and TRBJ2-5; 8 bases match TRBD2. Germline V gene lookup returns CDR1 SGHTA and CDR2 FQGNSA. Trimming removed 3 bases from V and 4 bases from J; junction bases left unmatched: 4. This CDR3 is built from 14 residues. The CDR3 region is CASSFGGGLETQYF. The CDR3, as DNA: TGTGCCAGCAGCTTTGGCGGGGGGTTAGAGACCCAGTACTTC.

The rearrangement joins TRBV19 to TRBJ1-4; a possible D gene is TRBD1 (6 bases). Germline CDR1 is LNHDA and CDR2 is SQIVND (reference sequence). The CDR3 sequence is 15 residues long. Trimming took 5 bases from V and 0 from J, leaving 10 bases between them. CDR3 sequence reads: CASSRTGSTNEKLFF. The CDR3 nucleotides are TGTGCCAGTAGTCGAACAGGGTCAACTAATGAAAAACTGTTTTTT. The whole variable domain, filled in from reference TRBV19 and TRBJ1-4, reads DGGITQSPKYLFRKEGQNVTLSCEQNLNHDAMYWYRQDPGQGLRLIYYSQIVNDFQKGDIAEGYSVSREKKESFPLTVTSAQKNPTAFYLCASSRTGSTNEKLFFGSGTQLSVL.

This clonotype was seen a handful of times. V usage is TRBV2 and J usage is TRBJ2-2, with 7 nucleotides matching TRBD2. V was pared by 4 bases and J by 5 bases, with 1 base of the junction left unmatched. The CDR3 sequence is 13 residues long. Germline CDR1 reads SNHLY; CDR2 reads FYNNEI. CDR3 amino acids: CASSVGGTGELFF. The CDR3 DNA reads as TGTGCCAGCAGTGTGGGAGGGACCGGGGAGCTGTTTTTT.

This chain uses TRBV7-9 with TRBJ1-1; TRBD1 matches 10 bases. The CDR3 contains 13 residues. Germline CDR1 is SEHNR and CDR2 is FQNEAQ (reference sequence). The CDR3 here is CVLGQGDNTEAFF. CDR3 DNA: TGTGTTCTCGGACAGGGGGACAACACTGAAGCTTTCTTT.

This clonotype was detected a few times. This chain links TRBV10-2 with TRBJ1-5; D ambiguous. The CDR3 loop spans 12 amino acids. V gave up 6 bases and J gave up 7 bases, with 10 bases separating them. CDR1 WSHSY and CDR2 SAAADI come from the germline V gene. The DNA of the CDR3 is TGCGCCAGCAGGGGCTTAAACCAGCCCCAGCATTTT. Translated, it gives CASRGLNQPQHF.

J is TRBJ2-2 and V is TRBV7-3; TRBD2 agrees at 8 bases. There are 15 residues in the CDR3. Trimming removed 4 bases from V and 3 bases from J; junction bases left unmatched: 4. CDR1 is SGHTA, CDR2 FQGTGA, per germline. The CDR3 reads CASSSGGPHTGELFF. In DNA form, the CDR3 reads TGTGCCAGCAGCTCGGGAGGGCCCCACACCGGGGAGCTGTTTTTT.

The J gene is TRBJ2-7, the V gene TRBV6-5; 11 bases line up with TRBD1. This CDR3 spans 15 amino acids. V lost 5 bases and J lost 4; bases outside the gene matches: 7. The germline V gene has CDR1 MNHEY and CDR2 SVGAGI. CDR3 sequence: CASSPGQGALYEQYF. The CDR3 DNA reads as TGTGCCAGCAGTCCTGGACAGGGGGCATTATACGAGCAGTACTTC.

In its sample, this clonotype was seen a few times. One junction end disagrees with the germline gene, perhaps due to a read error. V usage is TRBV7-7 and J usage is TRBJ2-1; a possible D gene is TRBD2 (6 bases). This CDR3 region has 15 residues. Germline V lookup: CDR1 SSHAT, CDR2 FNYEAQ (reference sequence). The CDR3 nucleotides are TGTGCTAGCAGCTTAGCCGAGGCGGGAAACAATGAGCAGTTCTTC. This translates into CASSLAEAGNNEQFF.

The V gene is TRBV12-3 or TRBV12-4, the J gene TRBJ2-1, with TRBD2 matching 13 bases. The CDR3 is made up of 15 amino acids. Trimming at V came to 6 bases and at J to 4 bases, leaving 3 bases not matched to a gene. The CDR3 loop is CASSQTSGGYNEQFF. In DNA, the CDR3 is TGTGCCAGCAGCCAGACTAGCGGGGGGTACAATGAGCAGTTCTTC.

This clonotype was seen repeatedly, ten times or more. This chain connects TRBV7-2 to TRBJ2-7; 7 bases agree with TRBD1. Germline loops: CDR1 SGHTA, CDR2 FQGNSA. This CDR3 is built from 14 residues. V shed 5 bases, J shed 5 bases, and the junction held 9 bases outside the gene matches. CDR3 DNA: TGTGCCAGCAGCGTAACAGGGGTGTACCACGAGCAGTACTTC. Protein: CASSVTGVYHEQYF. The full variable domain, in which reference TRBV7-2 and TRBJ2-7 provide the parts outside the CDR3, is GAGVSQSPSNKVTEKGKDVELRCDPISGHTALYWYRQSLGQGLEFLIYFQGNSAPDKSGLPSDRFSAERTGGSVSTLTIQRTQQEDSAVYLCASSVTGVYHEQYFGPGTRLTVT.

The chain recombines TRBV2 with TRBJ1-4; no reliable D call. Trimming removed 6 bases from V and 8 bases from J, with 16 bases in between. Looked up from germline, CDR1 is SNHLY and CDR2 is FYNNEI. The CDR3 is made up of 14 amino acids. CDR3 loop: CASRETGQSEKLFF. The CDR3 nucleotides are TGTGCCAGCAGGGAAACCGGGCAGAGCGAAAAACTGTTTTTT. The full variable domain, rest sourced from reference TRBV2 and TRBJ1-4, is EPEVTQTPSHQVTQMGQEVILRCVPISNHLYFYWYRQILGQKVEFLVSFYNNEISEKSEIFDDQFSVERPDGSNFTLKIRSTKLEDSAMYFCASRETGQSEKLFFGSGTQLSVL.

V usage is TRBV11-2 and J usage is TRBJ1-2; D gene ambiguous. There are 13 residues in the CDR3. V dropped 4 bases and J dropped 9 bases, with 15 bases sitting between them. Germline CDR1 reads SGHAT; CDR2 reads FQNNGV. The CDR3 reads CASSYRASSRYTF. The CDR3 region has the DNA TGTGCCAGCAGCTATCGGGCCTCGTCCCGCTACACCTTC.

In its sample, this clonotype was seen many times. CDR3 sequence: CASSGGEEGTVTEAFF. As DNA, the CDR3 is TGCGCCAGCAGTGGGGGGGAGGAAGGAACGGTCACTGAAGCTTTCTTT. The V and J genes are TRBV10-2 and TRBJ1-1; tentatively, D is TRBD1 (5 bases). Trimming took 4 bases from V and 4 from J, leaving 19 bases between them. Germline V gene lookup returns CDR1 WSHSY and CDR2 SAAADI. The CDR3 extends over 16 amino acids.

The chain employs TRBV7-9 and TRBJ2-1; the match to TRBD2 covers 8 bases. The CDR3 runs 15 residues. The germline CDR1 and CDR2 sequences are SEHNR and FQNEAQ (reference sequence). J lost 6 bases, V lost 3 bases, and 7 bases had no gene match. This chain's CDR3 is CASSFERESSNEQFF. CDR3 bases: TGTGCCAGCAGCTTCGAGCGGGAGTCGTCCAATGAGCAGTTCTTC. Filled out from reference TRBV7-9 and TRBJ2-1, the complete variable domain reads DTGVSQNPRHKITKRGQNVTFRCDPISEHNRLYWYRQTLGQGPEFLTYFQNEAQLEKSRLLSDRFSAERPKGSFSTLEIQRTEQGDSAMYLCASSFERESSNEQFFGPGTRLTVL.

This clonotype was detected a few times. The J gene is TRBJ1-1, the V gene TRBV28; 9 nucleotides agree with TRBD1. The CDR3 totals 17 residues. Germline CDR1 is MDHEN and CDR2 is SYDVKM. V was clipped by 2 bases and J by 1 base; unmatched bases: 8. CDR3 region: CASSLPITGGWNTEAFF. The CDR3 DNA reads as TGTGCCAGCAGTTTACCAATCACAGGGGGCTGGAACACTGAAGCTTTCTTT.

The CDR3 region has the DNA TGTGCCAGCAGCTTAGGGGGGGCACCTTCTGGGGCCAACGTCCTGACTTTC. It translates to CASSLGGAPSGANVLTF. This chain joins TRBV7-6 and TRBJ2-6; the D gene could be TRBD1 or TRBD2 (6 bases each). Germline CDR1 SGHVS, CDR2 FNYEAQ. The CDR3 runs 17 residues. Between the trimmed V and J ends, which lost 1 base and 1 base, there was a span of 11 bases. The full variable domain, with the rest looked up from reference TRBV7-6 and TRBJ2-6, is GAGVSQSPRYKVTKRGQDVALRCDPISGHVSLYWYRQALGQGPEFLTYFNYEAQQDKSGLPNDRFSAERPEGSISTLTIQRTEQRDSAMYRCASSLGGAPSGANVLTFGAGSRLTVL.

The chain employs TRBV12-3 or TRBV12-4 and TRBJ2-3; D might be TRBD1 (5 bases). The CDR3 covers 16 residues. Trimming stripped 5 bases from V and 0 bases from J, with 15 bases between. Written as DNA, the CDR3 is TGTGCCAGCAGTCCCGACAGCACCGTCAGCACAGATACGCAGTATTTT. Its translation is CASSPDSTVSTDTQYF.

This sequence joins TRBV7-9 and TRBJ1-6; TRBD1 matches 7 bases. In germline, CDR1 is SEHNR, CDR2 FQNEAQ (reference sequence). CDR3 length equals 15 residues. The trim removed 5 bases at V and 10 bases at J, leaving 11 bases unmatched. CDR3 amino acids: CASSLYRGQNSPLHF. The CDR3 bases are TGTGCCAGCAGCCTCTACAGGGGACAGAACTCACCCCTCCACTTT.

This clonotype has a handful of counts. The chain is built from TRBV4-1 and TRBJ2-5, with a possible D match to TRBD2 (6 bases). The CDR3 runs 18 residues. Trimming cost V 1 base and J 4 bases, with 22 bases left between them. Germline CDR1 reads MGHRA; CDR2 reads YSYEKL. CDR3 DNA sequence: TGCGCCAGCAGCCAAGGAGTCGGGGCGGGGAGAGGTGGAGAGACCCAGTACTTC. Protein sequence: CASSQGVGAGRGGETQYF.

V gene TRBV5-1 combines with J gene TRBJ2-3; D uncertain. Trimming took 0 bases from V and 0 from J, leaving 5 bases between them. Germline CDR1 and CDR2: SGHRS and YFSETQ. The CDR3 loop spans 14 amino acids. The DNA for the CDR3 is TGCGCCAGCAGCTTGGAACAGAGCACAGATACGCAGTATTTT. As protein: CASSLEQSTDTQYF.

The chain has TRBV28 and TRBJ1-6, with D possibly being TRBD1 (5 bases). Trimming took 5 bases from V and 0 from J, leaving 14 bases between them. The germline gives CDR1 MDHEN, CDR2 SYDVKM. This CDR3 contains 17 residues. The CDR3 loop is CASSHRTWSSYNSPLHF. In nucleotides, the CDR3 is TGTGCCAGCAGTCACCGGACATGGAGCTCCTATAATTCACCCCTCCACTTT.

The chain recombines TRBV12-3 or TRBV12-4 with TRBJ2-5; D perhaps matches TRBD2 (6 bases). Trimming took off 2 bases at V and 7 bases at J, with 20 bases between the two ends. The length of the CDR3 is 16 residues. CDR3 coding DNA: TGTGCCAGCAGTTTAACAGGCTCGGGGGAAAAGGTGACCCAGTACTTC. Its translation is CASSLTGSGEKVTQYF.